This T cell receptor beta chain is drawn from a study of CD8 T cells in Susac syndrome. This clonotype showed up just once. This CDR3 comprises 16 residues. With 1 base clipped from V and 2 bases from J, the junction kept 7 bases outside the gene matches. Germline V gives CDR1 MNHEY, CDR2 SVGEGT. Roughly 0.45 to 1 ug RNA was reverse transcribed with random hexamers. TCRdb analysed the immunoSEQ multiplex PCR reads with MiXCR anew, one entry per CDR3 protein. The table has 250,000 to 350,000 distinct CDR3 sequences, approximately 90% seen once. This TCR was sampled from a human donor with multiple sclerosis. Sequencing input: CD4+ T cells from PBMCs. The chain combines TRBV6-2 or TRBV6-3 with TRBJ1-2, with TRBD1 matching 7 bases. CDR3: CASSYFGTEMNYGYTF. The CDR3 bases are TGTGCCAGCAGTTACTTTGGGACAGAGATGAACTATGGCTACACCTTC.